This note documents a single T cell receptor beta chain sequence. Its antigen remains unknown. The data are from a study of post-analysis software for immune sequencing data. Overall study context: Relapsing-remitting, secondary progressive and progressive-relapsing forms made up the multiple sclerosis disease courses.

Researchers reported that TCR beta cDNA libraries carried unique molecular identifiers. The T cell input of about 0.85 to 10 million gave approximately 460,000 cDNA molecules. TCRdb re-derived calls from the PCR reads in MiXCR, one entry per CDR3 protein. The sample has about 200,000 distinct CDR3 sequences; about 30% are singletons. J gave up 6 bases and V 6 bases, and 8 bases lay outside the gene matches. The CDR3 runs to 16 residues. Study-level results: Higher frequency in patients than in controls was seen for roughly 5 TRBV segments, with TRBV5-6, TRBV5-1 and TRBV20-1 among them. Significantly decreased normalized Chao1 diversity was recorded for multiple sclerosis patients relative to controls. F measure grouped same-batch samples tightly together.

What was sequenced was blood. The chain couples TRBV12-3 or TRBV12-4 to TRBJ2-5; 15 bases agree with TRBD2. This TCR was sampled from a girl between 2 and 17 years old with multiple sclerosis. CDR3 nucleotides: TGTGCCAGCAGCTGGGGACTAGCGGGGGGTCCCAAGACCCAGTACTTC. Its translation: CASSWGLAGGPKTQYF.